The next 28 T cell receptor beta chains were all read from a single sample in a study of T cell responses to AZD1222 COVID-19 vaccine. Clones were read by immunoSEQ multiplex PCR, and TCRdb kept only the in-frame ones, dropping some. The sample consists of about 220,000 clones, about 92% of them appearing once. The sequencing used peripheral blood, collected on day 0 of MenACWY control vaccination. These receptors came from an adult in good health.

This clone appeared once. The chain has TRBV7-9 and TRBJ1-5; 7 bases line up with TRBD1. V was clipped by 3 bases and J by 3 bases; unmatched bases: 2. CDR1 SEHNR and CDR2 FQNEAQ come from the germline V gene (reference sequence). The CDR3 is 14 residues long. The CDR3 protein is CASSFDRDNQPQHF. The CDR3 DNA sequence: TGTGCCAGCAGCTTCGACAGGGACAATCAGCCCCAGCATTTT. The full variable domain, its missing parts supplied by reference TRBV7-9 and TRBJ1-5, is DTGVSQNPRHKITKRGQNVTFRCDPISEHNRLYWYRQTLGQGPEFLTYFQNEAQLEKSRLLSDRFSAERPKGSFSTLEIQRTEQGDSAMYLCASSFDRDNQPQHFGDGTRLSIL.

The gene calls are TRBV29-1 and TRBJ2-2, with D perhaps matching TRBD1 or TRBD2 (6 bases each). Germline V gene lookup returns CDR1 SQVTM and CDR2 ANQGSEA. With 1 base removed from V and 7 bases from J, the gap between germline ends came to 19 bases. CDR3 length: 16 residues. The CDR3 spells CSVEGLGGGRSGELFF. Here the CDR3 DNA reads TGCAGCGTTGAAGGTTTAGGAGGGGGACGAAGCGGGGAGCTGTTTTTT.

The chain carries TRBV18 and TRBJ2-3; 14 nucleotides match TRBD2. Germline trimming cut 4 bases from V and 1 base from J; bases unmatched to any gene: 7. The germline CDR1 and CDR2 sequences are KGHSH and LQKENI. The CDR3 contains 18 residues. The CDR3 sequence: CASSRGLAGETGTDTQYF. DNA of the CDR3: TGTGCCAGCTCACGGGGACTAGCGGGGGAAACTGGCACAGATACGCAGTATTTT.

This clone was recorded only once. V is TRBV5-1 and J is TRBJ1-1, with D possibly matching TRBD1 (5 bases). Between the trimmed V and J ends, which lost 4 bases and 1 base, there was a span of 11 bases. The CDR3 has 14 amino acids. Germline CDR1 is SGHRS and CDR2 is YFSETQ. The CDR3 sequence is CASSKQGSNTEAFF. CDR3 nucleotide sequence: TGCGCCAGCAGCAAGCAGGGTTCGAACACTGAAGCTTTCTTT.

The chain links TRBV4-2 to TRBJ1-2; D is ambiguous. Trimming shortened V by 0 bases and J by 4 bases, and 3 bases separated the two germline ends. Germline V lookup: CDR1 LGHNA, CDR2 YNFKEQ. The CDR3 spans 12 residues. This CDR3 is CASSQDFYGYTF. The CDR3 region has the DNA TGTGCCAGCAGCCAAGATTTCTATGGCTACACCTTC.

The gene calls are TRBV19 and TRBJ1-4, with D tentatively TRBD1 (6 bases). Per the germline V gene, CDR1 is LNHDA and CDR2 is SQIVND (reference sequence). The V and J ends lost 1 base and 8 bases respectively, with 14 bases between them. The CDR3 spans 15 residues. Here the CDR3 reads CASSIAIQGYEKLFF. In DNA form, the CDR3 reads TGTGCCAGTAGTATAGCAATACAGGGTTACGAAAAACTGTTTTTT.

The CDR3 nucleotides read TGCGCCAGCCGTTTTGACCCTGGTGCTCCCGGGGAGCTGTTTTTT. It codes for CASRFDPGAPGELFF. V and J are TRBV5-1 and TRBJ2-2, with unresolved D. V dropped 7 bases and J dropped 6 bases, with 19 bases sitting between them. Germline assignment: CDR1 SGHRS and CDR2 YFSETQ. The CDR3 contains 15 residues.

This clone appeared once. This chain links TRBV7-8 with TRBJ2-2; 9 bases are a match to TRBD1. Losses at the gene ends were 3 bases for V and 3 bases for J; bases not matched to a gene: 5. Germline lookup yields CDR1 SGHVS and CDR2 FQNEAQ. The CDR3 is 16 residues long. The CDR3 region is CASSFAGTGYTGELFF. DNA of the CDR3: TGTGCCAGCAGCTTTGCTGGGACAGGGTACACCGGGGAGCTGTTTTTT.

This chain joins TRBV28 and TRBJ1-5; D might be TRBD1 (6 bases). The germline V and J ends were trimmed by 5 bases and 0 bases, with 11 bases remaining between them. Germline V CDR1 and CDR2: MDHEN, SYDVKM. There are 15 residues in the CDR3. The CDR3, as DNA: TGTGCCAGCAGTCTCAGGGGAATTAGCAATCAGCCCCAGCATTTT. It is translated as CASSLRGISNQPQHF.

V is TRBV12-3 or TRBV12-4 and J is TRBJ1-1, with a weak D call TRBD1 (5 bases). The CDR3 loop spans 13 amino acids. The V and J ends lost 5 bases and 9 bases respectively, with 16 bases between them. Here the CDR3 reads CASSPPYRGKAFF. The CDR3 region has the DNA TGTGCCAGCAGTCCCCCTTATCGGGGGAAAGCTTTCTTT.

This clone was counted only a few times. The chain uses TRBV13 and TRBJ1-6; 7 nucleotides align to TRBD1. Trimming cost V 5 bases and J 8 bases; bases outside gene matches: 9. The CDR3 runs to 15 residues. Germline values: CDR1 PRHDT, CDR2 FYEKMQ (reference sequence). This CDR3 is CASSRRQGGDSPLHF. CDR3 DNA: TGTGCCAGCAGCCGCCGACAGGGTGGGGATTCACCCCTCCACTTT. The full variable domain, rest sourced from reference TRBV13 and TRBJ1-6, is AAGVIQSPRHLIKEKRETATLKCYPIPRHDTVYWYQQGPGQDPQFLISFYEKMQSDKGSIPDRFSAQQFSDYHSELNMSSLELGDSALYFCASSRRQGGDSPLHFGNGTRLTVT.

This chain uses TRBV4-1 with TRBJ2-5; no clear D. The CDR3 loop spans 14 amino acids. Germline-derived CDR1 and CDR2 are MGHRA and YSYEKL. V lost 3 bases and J 5 bases, leaving 13 bases between the germline ends. CDR3 coding DNA: TGCGCCAGCAGCCATGGACCCAGTGGGGAGACCCAGTACTTC. Amino acid sequence: CASSHGPSGETQYF.

J is TRBJ1-1 and V is TRBV3-1 (or the pseudogene TRBV3-2); 11 nucleotides line up with TRBD1. The germline V gene encodes CDR1 LGHDT and CDR2 YNNKEL (reference sequence). Unmatched junction bases numbered 2, after V lost 4 bases and J lost 4 bases. The CDR3 sequence is 14 residues long. This chain's CDR3 is CASSPGTGGTEAFF. The CDR3 nucleotides are TGTGCCAGCAGCCCAGGGACAGGGGGCACTGAAGCTTTCTTT.

The chain joins TRBV5-1 to TRBJ2-5; tentatively, D is TRBD1 or TRBD2 (5 bases each). The CDR3 is 13 residues long. Trimming stripped 4 bases from V and 5 bases from J, with 12 bases between. Germline V gene sequence: CDR1 SGHRS, CDR2 YFSETQ. CDR3 region: CASSPDGTETQYF. The CDR3 DNA sequence: TGCGCCAGCAGCCCGGACGGGACGGAGACCCAGTACTTC.

This clone appeared a single time. Other DNA sequences in this sample translate to the same CDR3. J is TRBJ2-2 and V is TRBV3-1 (or the pseudogene TRBV3-2); D gene uncertain. The CDR3 has 11 residues. Germline V gene sequence: CDR1 LGHDT, CDR2 YNNKEL (reference sequence). Trimming removed 1 base from V and 7 bases from J, with 1 base in between. The CDR3 nucleotides are TGTGCCAGCAGCCAAGGCGGGGAGCTGTTTTTT. It codes for CASSQGGELFF.

The chain couples TRBV15 to TRBJ1-1; D unresolved. The CDR3 runs to 15 residues. Germline V gene lookup returns CDR1 LNHNV and CDR2 YYDKDF (reference sequence). V was clipped by 1 base and J by 0 bases, with 9 bases between them. The CDR3 loop reads CATSRVVGLNTEAFF. The CDR3 DNA follows: TGTGCCACCAGCAGAGTGGTCGGTTTGAACACTGAAGCTTTCTTT.

The CDR3 nucleotides are TGTGCCAGCAGCTTAGATCGCGCGTACTCTGGAAACACCATATATTTT. This encodes CASSLDRAYSGNTIYF. The chain joins TRBV11-2 to TRBJ1-3; no clear D gene. The CDR3 length is 16 residues. V was shortened by 0 bases and J by 0 bases, with 9 bases between the two germline ends. Per germline, CDR1 SGHAT and CDR2 FQNNGV.

This chain joins TRBV4-2 and TRBJ2-1, with 7 bases that match TRBD2. CDR1 and CDR2 from the germline V gene are LGHNA and YNFKEQ. Losses at the gene ends were 0 bases for V and 0 bases for J; bases not matched to a gene: 5. CDR3 length: 17 residues. The CDR3 DNA is TGTGCCAGCAGCCAAGATGCGCTAGCGGCCTCCTACAATGAGCAGTTCTTC. Its protein product is CASSQDALAASYNEQFF.

This clone was recorded once. The chain recombines TRBV28 with TRBJ1-1; 10 bases fit TRBD1. Germline V CDR1 and CDR2: MDHEN, SYDVKM. Germline trimming cut 8 bases from V and 1 base from J; bases unmatched to any gene: 13. This CDR3 region has 17 residues. DNA for the CDR3: TGTGCCAGCGGACAGTCCCCTCGGACAGGGGGGAACACTGAAGCTTTCTTT. Translating gives CASGQSPRTGGNTEAFF. Full variable domain (rest looked up from reference TRBV28 and TRBJ1-1): DVKVTQSSRYLVKRTGEKVFLECVQDMDHENMFWYRQDPGLGLRLIYFSYDVKMKEKGDIPEGYSVSREKKERFSLILESASTNQTSMYLCASGQSPRTGGNTEAFFGQGTRLTVV.

The chain couples TRBV20-1 to TRBJ1-1; tentatively, D is TRBD1 (6 bases). The CDR3 length is 11 residues. Trimming removed 6 bases from V and 7 bases from J, with 12 bases in between. CDR1 is DFQATT and CDR2 is SNEGSKA in the germline V gene (reference sequence). The CDR3 sequence is CSANGQREAFF. The CDR3 bases are TGCAGTGCAAACGGACAGCGTGAAGCTTTCTTT.

The chain employs TRBV18 and TRBJ1-4; TRBD1 aligns across 9 bases. Germline trimming cut 6 bases from V and 8 bases from J; bases unmatched to any gene: 7. Germline CDR1 reads KGHSH; CDR2 reads LQKENI. CDR3 length: 14 amino acids. CDR3 coding DNA: TGTGCCAGCTCTCAACAGGGGGCATACGAAAAACTGTTTTTT. As protein: CASSQQGAYEKLFF.

A remark on this clone: One end of the junction fails to match germline, which may point to a read error. The chain employs TRBV2 and TRBJ1-1; D call uncertain. The CDR3 is 12 amino acids. In germline, CDR1 is SNHLY, CDR2 FYNNEI. The CDR3 sequence is CASIQSVSETFF. The CDR3 nucleotides read TGTGCCAGCATCCAGTCCGTAAGTGAAACTTTCTTT.

This chain connects TRBV7-3 to TRBJ2-2; D gene uncertain. The CDR3 spans 13 residues. The germline V gene has CDR1 SGHTA and CDR2 FQGTGA. V dropped 2 bases and J dropped 3 bases, with 4 bases sitting between them. The CDR3: CASSLSHTGELFF. CDR3 DNA sequence: TGTGCCAGCAGCTTATCGCACACCGGGGAGCTGTTTTTT.

V gene TRBV9 combines with J gene TRBJ2-3, with unresolved D. Germline V lookup: CDR1 SGDLS, CDR2 YYNGEE. The CDR3 spans 15 residues. Trimming removed 0 bases from V and 0 bases from J, with 8 bases in between. The CDR3 DNA is TGTGCCAGCAGCGTAGGGTCTGGGAGCACAGATACGCAGTATTTT. Encoded protein: CASSVGSGSTDTQYF.

V and J are TRBV5-1 and TRBJ1-1; D is unresolved. Germline values: CDR1 SGHRS, CDR2 YFSETQ. V lost 1 base and J lost 0, with 7 bases in between. CDR3 size: 14 residues. CDR3 protein: CASSLNPMNTEAFF. DNA for the CDR3: TGCGCCAGCAGCTTGAATCCGATGAACACTGAAGCTTTCTTT.

This chain uses TRBV10-3 with TRBJ1-4, with D uncertain. The CDR3 contains 15 residues. Trimming shortened V by 0 bases and J by 3 bases, and 8 bases separated the two germline ends. CDR1 ENHRY and CDR2 SYGVKD come from the germline V gene. As DNA, the CDR3 is TGTGCCATCAGTGAGTCCCTGGCTTCTAATGAAAAACTGTTTTTT. Translating it yields CAISESLASNEKLFF.

This chain uses TRBV6-5 with TRBJ1-3; unclear D gene. CDR1 is MNHEY, CDR2 SVGAGI, per germline. Trimming cost V 3 bases and J 4 bases, with 13 bases left between them. This CDR3 is built from 15 residues. The CDR3 coding sequence is TGTGCCAGCAGTTATCAGACCCCACGGGGAAACACCATATATTTT. Residues: CASSYQTPRGNTIYF.

The chain couples TRBV5-1 to TRBJ2-3; D may be TRBD1 (6 bases). Germline CDR1 and CDR2: SGHRS and YFSETQ. V was pared by 0 bases and J by 2 bases, with 7 bases between. The CDR3 loop spans 14 amino acids. This chain's CDR3 is CASSLDRATDTQYF. CDR3 in DNA: TGCGCCAGCAGCTTGGACAGGGCCACAGATACGCAGTATTTT.